The T cell receptor beta chain under discussion was sequenced for a study of cytomegalovirus exposure and HLA in healthy donors. In regard to this clone: Its antigen remains unknown.

The germline V gene has CDR1 MNHEY and CDR2 SVGAGI. The CDR3 spans 15 residues. Trimming removed 2 bases from V and 3 bases from J; junction bases left unmatched: 6. The study ran its PCR with 60 Vbeta and 13 Jbeta primers. Some clones are missing from TCRdb's copy, which holds only in-frame ones; the method was immunoSEQ multiplex PCR. The repertoire has some 190,000 clones, over 80% of them found once; the top ten carry more than 1.5%. Notes on the study in general: Among the most significant clusters, several appeared linked to common viral pathogens in a later analysis. The study carried out a later analysis of TCR beta sequences. It associated under 20,000 of them with specific HLA alleles at a false discovery rate of 0.05. Later analysis showed most CMV-associated TCR beta chains appearing HLA-restricted.

The chain joins TRBV6-5 to TRBJ1-2; 7 bases fit TRBD1. The source is a man in his forties or fifties in good health and CMV-seronegative. Sequenced input: PBMCs. The DNA for the CDR3 is TGTGCCAGCAGTTACCGCCTAGACAGGGACTATGGCTACACCTTC. Translation: CASSYRLDRDYGYTF.